This T cell receptor (beta chain) was obtained from a study of blood T cell repertoires in COVID-19. The wider study: Whether acute or convalescent, the COVID-19 samples came from the United States, Italy and Spain. Nucleic acid was either cDNA or gDNA, and it came from T cells, B-cell-depleted T cells, or PBMCs.

Original processing notes: Scientists estimated how many nucleated cells there were by amplifying reference gene primers. Some clones are missing from TCRdb's copy, which holds only in-frame ones; the method was immunoSEQ multiplex PCR. V and J calls and clone size are those listed in that table; D and trimming were worked out from the DNA. Among about 62,000 clones, roughly 86% were seen once, and the ten largest hold 1%. Per germline, CDR1 SGHAT and CDR2 FQNNGV. This CDR3 contains 14 residues. V lost 2 bases, J lost 5 bases, and 12 bases lay in between. Input material: peripheral blood. This TCR was sampled from a man aged 70-80 years with acute or convalescent COVID-19. The chain recombines TRBV11-2 with TRBJ1-1; D ambiguous. The CDR3 DNA reads as TGTGCCAGCAGCTTAACCGAGGGCCGGACTGAAGCTTTCTTT. Amino acids: CASSLTEGRTEAFF.